This entry concerns a single T cell receptor (beta chain). PCR employed 60 Vbeta and 13 Jbeta primers. TCRdb's table, derived via immunoSEQ multiplex PCR, lists solely in-frame clones and lacks some. The sample gives tens of thousands of clones, approximately 70% of which show up once; 5.4% is in the top ten. This sample stems from a study of cytomegalovirus exposure and HLA in healthy donors. Study background: Among the approximately 400 genotyped donors, 70% to 90% were placed in the Caucasian-associated ancestry cluster.

The CDR3 contains 14 residues. In germline, CDR1 is LGHNT, CDR2 FRNRAP. Trimming took 3 bases from V and 6 from J; bases not matched to a gene: 4. The chain has TRBV12-5 and TRBJ2-2, with 7 bases fitting TRBD1. Input material: PBMCs. The clonotype comes from a man over 45 in good health and CMV-seronegative. This CDR3 reads CASGLGQGAGELFF. In DNA, the CDR3 is TGTGCTAGTGGTTTAGGGCAGGGGGCCGGGGAGCTGTTTTTT.